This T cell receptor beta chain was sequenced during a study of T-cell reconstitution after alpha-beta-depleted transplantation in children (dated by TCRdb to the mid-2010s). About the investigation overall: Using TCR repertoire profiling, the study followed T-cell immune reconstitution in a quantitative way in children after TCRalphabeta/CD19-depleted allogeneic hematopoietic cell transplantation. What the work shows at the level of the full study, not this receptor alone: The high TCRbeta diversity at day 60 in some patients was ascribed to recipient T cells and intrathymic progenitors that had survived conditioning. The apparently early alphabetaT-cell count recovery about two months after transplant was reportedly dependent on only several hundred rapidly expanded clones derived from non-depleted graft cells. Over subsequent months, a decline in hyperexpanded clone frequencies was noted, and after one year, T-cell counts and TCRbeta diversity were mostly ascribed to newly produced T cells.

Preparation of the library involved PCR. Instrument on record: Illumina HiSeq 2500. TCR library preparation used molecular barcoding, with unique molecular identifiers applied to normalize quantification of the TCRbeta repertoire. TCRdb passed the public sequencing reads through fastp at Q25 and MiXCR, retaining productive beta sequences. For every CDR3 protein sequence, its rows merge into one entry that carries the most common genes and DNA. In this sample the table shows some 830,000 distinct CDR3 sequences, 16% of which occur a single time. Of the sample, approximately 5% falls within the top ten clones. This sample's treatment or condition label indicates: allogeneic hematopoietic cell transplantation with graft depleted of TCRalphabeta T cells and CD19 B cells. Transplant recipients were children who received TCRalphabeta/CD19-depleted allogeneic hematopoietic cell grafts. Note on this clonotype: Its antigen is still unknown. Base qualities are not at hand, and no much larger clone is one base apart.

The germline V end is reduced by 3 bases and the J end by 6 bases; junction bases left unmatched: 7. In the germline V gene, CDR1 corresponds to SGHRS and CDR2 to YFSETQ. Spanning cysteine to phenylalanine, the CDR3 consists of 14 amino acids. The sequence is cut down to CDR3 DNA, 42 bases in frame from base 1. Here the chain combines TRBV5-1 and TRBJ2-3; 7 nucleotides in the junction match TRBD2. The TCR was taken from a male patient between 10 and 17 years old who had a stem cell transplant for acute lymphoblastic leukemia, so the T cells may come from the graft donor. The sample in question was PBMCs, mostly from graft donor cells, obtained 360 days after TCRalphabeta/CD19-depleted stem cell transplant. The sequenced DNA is TGCGCCAGCAGCTCGACTAGCCCGAGCGATACGCAGTATTTT. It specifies CASSSTSPSDTQYF.